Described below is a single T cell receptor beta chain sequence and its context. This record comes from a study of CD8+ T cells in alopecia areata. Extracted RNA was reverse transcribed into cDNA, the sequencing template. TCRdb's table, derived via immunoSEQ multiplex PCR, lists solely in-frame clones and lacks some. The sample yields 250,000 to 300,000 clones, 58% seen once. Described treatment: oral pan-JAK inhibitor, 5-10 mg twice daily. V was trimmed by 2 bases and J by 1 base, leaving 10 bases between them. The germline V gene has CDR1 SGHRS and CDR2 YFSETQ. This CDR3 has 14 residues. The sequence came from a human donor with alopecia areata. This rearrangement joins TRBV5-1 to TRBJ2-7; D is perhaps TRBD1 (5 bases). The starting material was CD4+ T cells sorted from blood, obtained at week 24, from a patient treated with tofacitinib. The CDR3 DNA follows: TGCGCCAGCAGCTTCACGCAGGGTTCCTACGAGCAGTACTTC. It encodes CASSFTQGSYEQYF. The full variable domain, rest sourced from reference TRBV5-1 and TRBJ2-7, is KAGVTQTPRYLIKTRGQQVTLSCSPISGHRSVSWYQQTPGQGLQFLFEYFSETQRNKGNFPGRFSGRQFSNSRSEMNVSTLELGDSALYLCASSFTQGSYEQYFGPGTRLTVT.